Here is one TCR beta chain with its context. V dropped 1 base and J dropped 4; count of bases not matched to a gene: 3. The CDR3 totals 16 residues. CDR1 and CDR2 from the germline V gene are LGHNA and YSLEER. The data were taken from a study of human T cells and chemical hapten exposure. On the study more broadly: Variation in per-sample TCR yields came mainly from small pooled library volume differences.

MiXCR was run by TCRdb on the RACE reads, yielding one entry per CDR3 protein. The repertoire holds 130,000 or so distinct CDR3 sequences, with approximately 9% as singletons. As for time point: healthy volunteer bleed at 2 weeks. Total RNA was extracted from unfractionated whole blood. This TCR was recovered from a male donor in good health. Some clones in this sample may be carry-over from other donors' samples. Sequencing input: whole blood. This chain connects TRBV4-3 to TRBJ2-1; TRBD2 matches at 11 bases. This chain's CDR3 is CASSQAGTSGYNEQFF. As DNA, the CDR3 is TGCGCCAGCAGCCAAGCCGGGACTAGCGGTTACAATGAGCAGTTCTTC.